This T cell receptor beta chain was sequenced in a study of blood T cell repertoires in COVID-19. The wider study: The study drew acute and convalescent COVID-19 samples from the United States, Italy and Spain.

The CDR3 length is 15 residues. With V trimmed by 1 base and J by 6 bases, 7 bases remained unmatched. Germline loops: CDR1 LGHDT, CDR2 YNNKEL (reference sequence). Data came from immunoSEQ multiplex PCR; TCRdb stores just in-frame clones and leaves some out. The sample lists 150,000 to 180,000 clones, approximately 80% occurring once. This receptor was obtained from a woman of 80 years or more with acute or convalescent COVID-19. The sequencing sample was made of peripheral blood. This chain joins TRBV3-1 (or the pseudogene TRBV3-2) and TRBJ2-7; 9 bases agree with TRBD1. CDR3 sequence: CASSQGADRGGEQYF. The CDR3 DNA sequence: TGTGCCAGCAGCCAAGGGGCGGACAGGGGCGGCGAGCAGTACTTC.